A selection of T cell receptor beta chains follows, all from one sample in a study of graft-versus-host responses after intestinal transplantation. Measured with immunoSEQ multiplex PCR; TCRdb has only the in-frame clones, and not every one. The sample has 6,800 or so clones, 30% to 35% seen once. Sample: alloreactive CD8+ T cells from a mixed lymphocyte reaction culture, taken before transplantation. Receptors originate from a human patient who was an organ donor for intestinal transplantation. CDR3s include the opening cysteine and the closing phenylalanine or tryptophan. The order of the fields is CDR3 length, clone size, V gene, D gene, J gene, CDR3 DNA, CDR3 protein. The D gene is left open where the match is weak. Rows may omit the clone size; those that give it use once, few, many or a size class.

cdr3_length: 16
clone_size: few
v_call: TRBV6-1
d_call: TRBD2
j_call: TRBJ2-3
cdr3_nt: TGTGCCAGCAGTGAACTACTGGCGGGGGGTTTAGATACGCAGTATTTT
cdr3_aa: CASSELLAGGLDTQYF

cdr3_length: 14
clone_size: medium-sized
v_call: TRBV7-9
d_call: NA
j_call: TRBJ2-7
cdr3_nt: TGTGCCAGCAGCTCGTACCCCAGGAGGGACGAGCAGTACTTC
cdr3_aa: CASSSYPRRDEQYF

cdr3_length: 13
clone_size: NA
v_call: TRBV4-3
d_call: NA
j_call: TRBJ2-7
cdr3_nt: TGCGCCAGCAGCCAAGGCGGTGCGCGAGAGCAGTACTTC
cdr3_aa: CASSQGGAREQYF

cdr3_length: 12
clone_size: NA
v_call: TRBV28
d_call: TRBD1
j_call: TRBJ1-1
cdr3_nt: TGTGCCAGCAGTTTGGACAGGGCTGAAGCTTTCTTT
cdr3_aa: CASSLDRAEAFF

cdr3_length: 15
clone_size: few
v_call: TRBV11-2
d_call: TRBD1
j_call: TRBJ2-7
cdr3_nt: TGTGCCACCCGGGGACAGGGTTGGACTCCGTACGAGCAGTACTTC
cdr3_aa: CATRGQGWTPYEQYF

cdr3_length: 12
clone_size: once
v_call: TRBV10-1
d_call: TRBD1
j_call: TRBJ1-2
cdr3_nt: TGCGCCAGACGTCCAGGGGGCTTAGGCTACACCTTC
cdr3_aa: CARRPGGLGYTF

cdr3_length: 13
clone_size: NA
v_call: TRBV5-6
d_call: NA
j_call: TRBJ2-7
cdr3_nt: TGTGCCAGCAGCGGGGTCGAGGGAGGCGAGCAGTACTTC
cdr3_aa: CASSGVEGGEQYF

cdr3_length: 16
clone_size: NA
v_call: TRBV5-1
d_call: NA
j_call: TRBJ2-4
cdr3_nt: TGCGCCAGCAGCTTGCCGAGGACAGCTAGCCAAAACATTCAGTACTTC
cdr3_aa: CASSLPRTASQNIQYF

cdr3_length: 14
clone_size: once
v_call: TRBV6-1
d_call: NA
j_call: TRBJ2-7
cdr3_nt: TGTGCCACCGGTTCCCAGGGGAGATTCTACGAGCAGTACTTC
cdr3_aa: CATGSQGRFYEQYF

cdr3_length: 13
clone_size: medium-sized
v_call: TRBV27
d_call: NA
j_call: TRBJ2-7
cdr3_nt: TGTGCCAGCAGTTTCGGGATTTCCTACGAGCAGTACTTC
cdr3_aa: CASSFGISYEQYF